One sample yielded the 5 T cell receptor beta chains listed below, sequenced in a study of blood T cell repertoires in COVID-19. The data were produced by immunoSEQ multiplex PCR, yet TCRdb's version contains in-frame clones alone and is incomplete. The sample lists about 280,000 clones; around 87% were seen once. What was sequenced was peripheral blood. Source of these receptors: a woman in her forties or fifties who had recovered from COVID-19.

The chain is built from TRBV6-2 or TRBV6-3 and TRBJ2-7; 9 positions match TRBD1. CDR1 is MNHEY and CDR2 is SVGEGT in the germline V gene. V lost 5 bases to trimming and J lost 12 bases; unmatched junction nucleotides: 11. The CDR3 extends over 13 amino acids. The CDR3 nucleotides read TGTGCCAGCAGTCTCGTCCCGGGACAGGGTTGGTACTTC. Translating it yields CASSLVPGQGWYF.

The J gene is TRBJ1-2, the V gene TRBV5-1; D is undetermined. There are 13 residues in the CDR3. The V gene's germline CDR1 is SGHRS and CDR2 YFSETQ. Trimming took 0 bases from V and 8 from J, leaving 11 bases between them. The CDR3 reads CASSLDSYEGYTF. CDR3 in DNA: TGCGCCAGCAGCTTGGATTCTTACGAGGGCTACACCTTC. Drawing the rest from reference TRBV5-1 and TRBJ1-2, the complete variable domain is KAGVTQTPRYLIKTRGQQVTLSCSPISGHRSVSWYQQTPGQGLQFLFEYFSETQRNKGNFPGRFSGRQFSNSRSEMNVSTLELGDSALYLCASSLDSYEGYTFGSGTRLTVV.

V usage is TRBV5-6 and J usage is TRBJ1-1, with D perhaps TRBD1 (6 bases). This CDR3 region has 15 residues. V was trimmed by 4 bases and J by 7 bases, leaving 20 bases between them. Germline CDR1 is SGHDT and CDR2 is YYEEEE. This CDR3 is CASSLYLGTRDEAFF. The DNA for the CDR3 is TGTGCCAGCAGCCTCTACTTAGGGACACGCGATGAAGCTTTCTTT.

The J gene is TRBJ2-7, the V gene TRBV28; D possibly corresponds to TRBD1 (5 bases). Germline CDR1 is MDHEN and CDR2 is SYDVKM. The CDR3 consists of 11 residues. Trimming removed 6 bases from V and 2 bases from J, with 5 bases in between. The CDR3 region is CASRDTYEQYF. The CDR3 bases are TGTGCCAGCAGGGACACCTACGAGCAGTACTTC.

This chain joins TRBV2 and TRBJ2-1; D is possibly TRBD2 (5 bases). The CDR3 is made up of 14 amino acids. The V gene lost 3 bases and the J gene lost 6 bases, with 12 bases spanning the gap. Germline CDR1 is SNHLY and CDR2 is FYNNEI. CDR3 bases: TGTGCCAGCAGTGACCCCCCTACTAGCAATGAGCAGTTCTTC. Translation: CASSDPPTSNEQFF. Supplemented by reference TRBV2 and TRBJ2-1, the full variable domain reads EPEVTQTPSHQVTQMGQEVILRCVPISNHLYFYWYRQILGQKVEFLVSFYNNEISEKSEIFDDQFSVERPDGSNFTLKIRSTKLEDSAMYFCASSDPPTSNEQFFGPGTRLTVL.